This TCR beta chain was documented in a study of cytomegalovirus exposure and HLA in healthy donors. General study findings and limits: Rare sequences made up most TCRs, while some public TCRs were found in many donors. Because they were indistinguishable, some V segments, including TRBV6-2 and TRBV6-3, were excluded.

About this clone: What it binds is unknown.

Vbeta (60) and Jbeta (13) primers were used in the PCR. Generated by immunoSEQ multiplex PCR, the TCRdb table keeps only in-frame clones and is missing some. The sample includes approximately 92,000 clones, around 81% of them seen just once. V was pared by 6 bases and J by 4 bases, with 9 bases of the junction left unmatched. The CDR3 totals 15 residues. Germline V gene sequence: CDR1 SQVTM, CDR2 ANQGSEA. The receptor was derived from a woman in her seventies in good health and CMV-seropositive. The gene calls are TRBV29-1 and TRBJ1-4; 9 positions agree with TRBD1. Material: PBMCs. This chain's CDR3 is CSVVTGGGFNEKLFF. DNA for the CDR3: TGCAGCGTCGTGACAGGGGGTGGCTTTAATGAAAAACTGTTTTTT.